A single sample gave rise to the 27 T cell receptor beta chains below, sequenced in a study of blood T cell repertoires in COVID-19 (dated by TCRdb to 2020 to 2022). The library came from the immunoSEQ multiplex PCR assay. The source is immuneACCESS, and TCRdb retained only in-frame sequences with V and J called. Part of the clones is not carried over; for the studies checked, unresolved V genes explain less than half of this, and the remainder is unexplained. This sample gives 150,000 to 200,000 clones in total; about 80% of them show up just once. 6.9% of the sample comes from the top ten. The sequencing input was peripheral blood. These receptors originate from a human donor with acute or convalescent COVID-19. The donor label of this sample is uncertain.

The V and J genes are TRBV29-1 and TRBJ2-5; no reliable D call. The V gene lost 4 bases and the J gene lost 9 bases, with 9 bases spanning the gap. CDR1 and CDR2 from the germline V gene are SQVTM and ANQGSEA. This CDR3 is built from 10 residues. In DNA form, the CDR3 reads TGCAGCGTTGTTGAGGCTTCCCAGTACTTC. Protein sequence: CSVVEASQYF.

The V gene is TRBV7-9, the J gene TRBJ1-2, with unresolved D. V shed 4 bases and J shed 2 bases, with 11 bases lying between them. The CDR3 runs to 14 residues. The V gene's germline CDR1 is SEHNR and CDR2 FQNEAQ (reference sequence). CDR3 in DNA: TGTGCCAGCAGCTACCGGAGGGTGAACTATGGCTACACCTTC. It specifies CASSYRRVNYGYTF.

V gene TRBV7-2 combines with J gene TRBJ2-1; 9 bases agree with TRBD2. Germline V CDR1 and CDR2: SGHTA, FQGNSA. The CDR3 consists of 15 residues. J was trimmed by 8 bases and V by 4 bases; bases with no gene match: 9. CDR3 nucleotide sequence: TGTGCCAGCAGCTATACTAGCGGGTTTGGGGATGAGCAGTTCTTC. It codes for CASSYTSGFGDEQFF.

In DNA, the CDR3 is TGTGCCAGTAGTACTCCGGTAGGGAGTATGCTGTTCTTC. Translation gives CASSTPVGSMLFF. V and J are TRBV19 and TRBJ2-1, with TRBD2 as a possible D gene (5 bases). The germline CDR1 and CDR2 sequences are LNHDA and SQIVND (reference sequence). The CDR3 has 13 residues. The V and J ends lost 4 bases and 15 bases respectively, with 19 bases between them.

This chain links TRBV3-1 (or the pseudogene TRBV3-2) with TRBJ1-5, with a weak D call TRBD1 (5 bases). The germline CDR1 and CDR2 sequences are LGHDT and YNNKEL (reference sequence). This CDR3 comprises 16 residues. V lost 1 base and J lost 1, with 11 bases in between. The CDR3 DNA sequence: TGTGCCAGCAGCCAAGGATGGCAGGGAAGCAATCAGCCCCAGCATTTT. It encodes CASSQGWQGSNQPQHF.

The rearrangement joins TRBV28 to TRBJ1-2; TRBD1 might be the D (6 bases). The CDR3 runs to 12 residues. Germline V lookup: CDR1 MDHEN, CDR2 SYDVKM. Trimming left V 6 bases short and J 5 bases short, with 10 bases between. CDR3 amino acids: CASSGTNYGYTF. The DNA of the CDR3 is TGTGCCAGCAGCGGGACAAATTATGGCTACACCTTC.

The CDR3 DNA sequence: TGTGCCTGGAGTGTCCCCCAGGGGTCCTCAAGTGGCTACACCTTC. Translation gives CAWSVPQGSSSGYTF. The V call is TRBV30, the J call TRBJ1-2, with D possibly matching TRBD1 (6 bases). V lost 0 bases, J lost 7 bases, and 18 bases lay in between. The CDR3 has 15 residues. CDR1 is GTSNPN and CDR2 is SVGIG in the germline V gene (reference sequence).

This chain uses TRBV6-1 with TRBJ1-5; TRBD1 agrees at 9 bases. The CDR3 covers 15 residues. J gave up 4 bases and V 3 bases, and 4 bases lay outside the gene matches. Germline V lookup: CDR1 MNHNS, CDR2 SASEGT. CDR3 coding DNA: TGTGCCAGCAGTGACCGAGGGACAGGGAATCAGCCCCAGCATTTT. This encodes CASSDRGTGNQPQHF.

The chain carries TRBV6-5 and TRBJ1-2; no clear D. The CDR3 is 13 residues long. With 5 bases removed from V and 4 bases from J, the gap between germline ends came to 11 bases. Germline-derived CDR1 and CDR2 are MNHEY and SVGAGI. The CDR3 protein is CASSTNGPYGYTF. In DNA form, the CDR3 reads TGTGCCAGCAGTACTAACGGTCCCTATGGCTACACCTTC.

This clone showed up just once. This chain links TRBV5-1 with TRBJ2-1, with D perhaps TRBD2 (5 bases). V gave up 2 bases and J gave up 9 bases, with 18 bases separating them. The CDR3 spans 15 residues. The germline V gene has CDR1 SGHRS and CDR2 YFSETQ. The CDR3 loop reads CASSLGASKDGEQFF. The CDR3 DNA follows: TGCGCCAGCAGCTTAGGAGCTAGCAAGGATGGTGAGCAGTTCTTC.

J is TRBJ2-1 and V is TRBV19; D gene unclear. V shed 0 bases and J shed 5 bases, with 23 bases lying between them. Germline V gene data show CDR1 as LNHDA and CDR2 as SQIVND (reference sequence). CDR3 length: 19 amino acids. CDR3 amino acids: CASSIDRSAAIGMHNEQFF. In DNA, the CDR3 is TGTGCCAGTAGTATAGATCGGAGCGCCGCCATCGGTATGCACAATGAGCAGTTCTTC.

This clone was picked up one time. This sequence joins TRBV7-2 and TRBJ2-2; TRBD1 matches at 8 bases. This CDR3 has 16 residues. V was clipped by 1 base and J by 6 bases; unmatched bases: 7. The germline V gene has CDR1 SGHTA and CDR2 FQGNSA. The CDR3 region has the DNA TGTGCCAGCAGCTTAGTGGCAGGGGGCAGCTCCGGGGAGCTGTTTTTT. Its protein is CASSLVAGGSSGELFF.

V is TRBV11-2 and J is TRBJ2-7; 16 bases fit TRBD2. The J segment lost 2 bases and the V segment lost 5 bases, leaving 6 bases of the junction unmatched. There are 17 residues in the CDR3. Germline V lookup: CDR1 SGHAT, CDR2 FQNNGV. CDR3 nucleotide sequence: TGTGCCAGCAGCCACGGGACTAGCGGGAGGGGGCCCTACGAGCAGTACTTC. This gives the protein CASSHGTSGRGPYEQYF.

The chain joins TRBV28 to TRBJ2-2; TRBD1 matches 7 bases. The CDR3 length is 15 residues. J was trimmed by 1 base and V by 6 bases; bases with no gene match: 5. The germline V gene encodes CDR1 MDHEN and CDR2 SYDVKM. CDR3 coding DNA: TGTGCCAGCAGCCTAAGGACAGGGAACACCGGGGAGCTGTTTTTT. This sequence encodes CASSLRTGNTGELFF.

The chain employs TRBV24-1 and TRBJ2-3; 13 nucleotides agree with TRBD2. The length of the CDR3 is 17 residues. After removal of 4 bases from V and 2 bases from J, the junction contained 5 bases not matched to a gene. Germline CDR1 KGHDR, CDR2 SFDVKD. The CDR3 loop is CATSETGLAGNTDTQYF. The CDR3 DNA is TGTGCCACCAGTGAAACGGGACTAGCGGGAAACACAGATACGCAGTATTTT.

V and J are TRBV6-5 and TRBJ1-5; a weak D match, TRBD1 (5 bases). Germline-derived CDR1 and CDR2 are MNHEY and SVGAGI. V was pared by 6 bases and J by 4 bases, with 7 bases between. This CDR3 spans 12 amino acids. CDR3 loop: CASRDNNQPQHF. The CDR3 DNA sequence: TGTGCCAGCAGGGACAATAATCAGCCCCAGCATTTT.

This chain connects TRBV6-5 to TRBJ2-2, with 11 bases aligning to TRBD2. Germline V gene data show CDR1 as MNHEY and CDR2 as SVGAGI. The CDR3 totals 16 residues. V shed 3 bases and J 4 bases; nucleotides not matched to a gene: 4. The CDR3 is CASSYTSGSFTGELFF. CDR3 sequence (DNA): TGTGCCAGCAGTTATACTAGCGGGAGTTTCACCGGGGAGCTGTTTTTT.

This chain uses TRBV7-3 with TRBJ2-2; 9 bases are a match to TRBD2. J lost 6 bases, V lost 0 bases, and 8 bases had no gene match. The CDR3 spans 17 residues. CDR1 and CDR2 from the germline V gene are SGHTA and FQGTGA. The CDR3 is CASSLTLGLANAGELFF. The CDR3, as DNA: TGTGCCAGCAGCTTAACGCTAGGACTAGCGAATGCCGGGGAGCTGTTTTTT.

This rearrangement joins TRBV7-2 to TRBJ1-5; TRBD1 aligns across 8 bases. Germline values: CDR1 SGHTA, CDR2 FQGNSA. V was pared by 2 bases and J by 10 bases, with 10 bases of the junction left unmatched. This CDR3 is 15 amino acids long. This CDR3 is CASSLNGQGISPQHF. The CDR3 nucleotides read TGTGCCAGCAGCTTAAATGGACAGGGAATCAGCCCCCAGCATTTT.

The V call is TRBV12-5, the J call TRBJ1-1, with 9 bases identical to TRBD1. The CDR3 contains 17 residues. Trimming at V came to 0 bases and at J to 10 bases, leaving 15 bases not matched to a gene. Germline V gives CDR1 LGHNT, CDR2 FRNRAP. The CDR3 bases are TGTGCTAGTGGTTTGGTACTGGTGACAGGGGGTGTACGTGGAGCTTTCTTT. Translating gives CASGLVLVTGGVRGAFF.

The chain uses TRBV5-4 and TRBJ2-7, with a tentative D call TRBD1 (6 bases). The CDR3 contains 13 residues. V shed 0 bases and J shed 5 bases, with 9 bases lying between them. From germline, CDR1 is SGHNT and CDR2 YYREEE (reference sequence). The CDR3 bases are TGTGCCAGCAGCTTGGACAGGGTAAACGAGCAGTACTTC. This encodes CASSLDRVNEQYF. The variable domain in full, completed from reference TRBV5-4 and TRBJ2-7, reads ETGVTQSPTHLIKTRGQQVTLRCSSQSGHNTVSWYQQALGQGPQFIFQYYREEENGRGNFPPRFSGLQFPNYSSELNVNALELDDSALYLCASSLDRVNEQYFGPGTRLTVT.

This clone was observed once. For the CDR3, the DNA is TGTGCCAGCAGCCAAGTATCCGGGACTCACGAGCAGTACTTC. This translates into CASSQVSGTHEQYF. The J gene is TRBJ2-7, the V gene TRBV4-2; TRBD2 might be the D (6 bases). Germline loops: CDR1 LGHNA, CDR2 YNFKEQ. The germline V and J ends were trimmed by 1 base and 5 bases, with 12 bases remaining between them. The CDR3 length is 14 residues.

The V call is TRBV30, the J call TRBJ1-5, with TRBD1 matching 7 bases. This CDR3 spans 16 amino acids. Germline trimming cut 3 bases from V and 2 bases from J; bases unmatched to any gene: 10. Germline V gene sequence: CDR1 GTSNPN, CDR2 SVGIG (reference sequence). The CDR3 coding sequence is TGTGCCTGGAGCCCATCAGGGGGAGCCGGCAATCAGCCCCAGCATTTT. Its translation: CAWSPSGGAGNQPQHF.

This chain joins TRBV30 and TRBJ2-1; TRBD2 matches 13 bases. Trimming took 1 base from V and 6 from J; bases not matched to a gene: 6. The germline CDR1 and CDR2 sequences are GTSNPN and SVGIG (reference sequence). The CDR3 loop spans 16 amino acids. The CDR3 sequence is CAWSAPRLAGGNEQFF. The DNA of the CDR3 is TGTGCCTGGAGTGCCCCTCGACTAGCGGGGGGCAATGAGCAGTTCTTC.

V is TRBV19 and J is TRBJ1-3; 10 bases match TRBD1. V lost 8 bases to trimming and J lost 4 bases; unmatched junction nucleotides: 2. The CDR3 is 13 amino acids. Germline assignment: CDR1 LNHDA and CDR2 SQIVND (reference sequence). The CDR3 loop is CASGTGVGNTIYF. CDR3 nucleotides: TGTGCCAGTGGGACAGGGGTCGGAAACACCATATATTTT.

The chain uses TRBV7-2 and TRBJ1-1; 9 nucleotides line up with TRBD1. There are 14 residues in the CDR3. Germline V gives CDR1 SGHTA, CDR2 FQGNSA. V gave up 6 bases and J gave up 5 bases; unmatched junction bases: 7. CDR3 DNA: TGTGCCAGCAGGCGACAGGGGGGTTATACTGAAGCTTTCTTT. It specifies CASRRQGGYTEAFF.

The chain combines TRBV27 with TRBJ2-7, with 10 bases fitting TRBD2. The V gene's germline CDR1 is MNHEY and CDR2 SMNVEV (reference sequence). CDR3 size: 17 residues. With 5 bases clipped from V and 0 bases from J, the junction kept 10 bases outside the gene matches. CDR3 residues: CASSPSSPSGSSYEQYF. CDR3 nucleotides: TGTGCCAGCAGTCCCTCCTCCCCTAGCGGGAGCTCCTACGAGCAGTACTTC.